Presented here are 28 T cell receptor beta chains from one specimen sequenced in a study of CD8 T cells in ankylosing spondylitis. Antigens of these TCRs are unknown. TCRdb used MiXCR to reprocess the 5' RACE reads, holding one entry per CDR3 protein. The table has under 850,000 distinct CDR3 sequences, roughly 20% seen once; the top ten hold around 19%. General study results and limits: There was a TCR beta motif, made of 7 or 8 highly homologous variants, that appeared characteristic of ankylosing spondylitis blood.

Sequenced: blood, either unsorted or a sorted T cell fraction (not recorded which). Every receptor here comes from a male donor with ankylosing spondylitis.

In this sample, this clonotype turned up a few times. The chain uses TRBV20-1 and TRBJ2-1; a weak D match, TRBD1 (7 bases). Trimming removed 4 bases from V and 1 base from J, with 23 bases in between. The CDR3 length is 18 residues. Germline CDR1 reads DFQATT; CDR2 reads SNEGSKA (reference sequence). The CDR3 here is CSATKAQGRIGSYNEQFF. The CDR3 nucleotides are TGCAGTGCTACTAAGGCACAGGGGAGGATCGGATCCTACAATGAGCAGTTCTTC.

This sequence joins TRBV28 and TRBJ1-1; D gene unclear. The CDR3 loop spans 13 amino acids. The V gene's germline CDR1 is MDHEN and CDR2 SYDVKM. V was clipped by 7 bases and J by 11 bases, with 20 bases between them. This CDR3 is CASIPRHLGRAFF. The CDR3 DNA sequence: TGTGCCAGCATCCCCCGCCACTTAGGCAGGGCTTTCTTT.

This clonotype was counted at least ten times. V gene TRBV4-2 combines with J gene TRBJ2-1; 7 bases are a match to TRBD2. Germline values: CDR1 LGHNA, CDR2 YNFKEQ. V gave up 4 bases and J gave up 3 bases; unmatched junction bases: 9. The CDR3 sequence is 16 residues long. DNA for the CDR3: TGTGCCAGCAGCCCCAAACTGGCGGGGGTCTACAATGAGCAGTTCTTC. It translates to CASSPKLAGVYNEQFF.

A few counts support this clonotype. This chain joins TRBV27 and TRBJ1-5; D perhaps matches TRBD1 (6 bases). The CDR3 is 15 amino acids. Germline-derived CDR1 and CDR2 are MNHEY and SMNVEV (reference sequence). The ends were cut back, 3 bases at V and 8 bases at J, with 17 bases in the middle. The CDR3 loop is CASSLGGTAVEPQHF. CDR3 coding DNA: TGTGCCAGCAGTTTGGGGGGCACAGCGGTCGAGCCCCAGCATTTT.

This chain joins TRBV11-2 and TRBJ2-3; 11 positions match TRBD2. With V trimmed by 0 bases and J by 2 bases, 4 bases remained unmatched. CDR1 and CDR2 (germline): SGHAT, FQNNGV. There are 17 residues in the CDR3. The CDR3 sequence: CASSLDTLAGVTDTQYF. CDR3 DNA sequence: TGTGCCAGCAGCTTAGACACACTAGCGGGAGTCACAGATACGCAGTATTTT.

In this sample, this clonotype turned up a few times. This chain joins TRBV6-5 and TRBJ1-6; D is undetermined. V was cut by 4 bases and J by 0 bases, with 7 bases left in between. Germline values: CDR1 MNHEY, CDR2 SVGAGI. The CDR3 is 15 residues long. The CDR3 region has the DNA TGTGCCAGCAGTTTACAAAGCTCCTATAATTCACCCCTCCACTTT. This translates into CASSLQSSYNSPLHF.

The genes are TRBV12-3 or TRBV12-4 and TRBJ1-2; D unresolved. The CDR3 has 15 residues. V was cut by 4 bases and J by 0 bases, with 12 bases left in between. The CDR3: CASSSSAYSNYGYTF. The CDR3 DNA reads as TGTGCCAGCAGTTCCTCGGCCTACTCTAACTATGGCTACACCTTC.

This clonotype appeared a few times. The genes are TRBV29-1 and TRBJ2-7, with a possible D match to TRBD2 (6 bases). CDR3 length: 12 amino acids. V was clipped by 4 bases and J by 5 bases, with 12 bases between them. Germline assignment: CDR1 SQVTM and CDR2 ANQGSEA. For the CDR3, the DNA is TGCAGCGTTGTCGGGGGAGTCCACGAGCAGTACTTC. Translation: CSVVGGVHEQYF.

The chain's CDR3 is CASSQGGSQGQRAYNEQFF. In nucleotides, the CDR3 is TGTGCCAGCAGCCAAGGCGGTTCTCAGGGACAACGAGCGTACAATGAGCAGTTCTTC. V is TRBV3-1 and J is TRBJ2-1, with D perhaps matching TRBD1 (6 bases). From germline, CDR1 is LGHDT and CDR2 YNNKEL (reference sequence). There are 19 residues in the CDR3. The V and J ends lost 1 base and 4 bases respectively, with 23 bases between them.

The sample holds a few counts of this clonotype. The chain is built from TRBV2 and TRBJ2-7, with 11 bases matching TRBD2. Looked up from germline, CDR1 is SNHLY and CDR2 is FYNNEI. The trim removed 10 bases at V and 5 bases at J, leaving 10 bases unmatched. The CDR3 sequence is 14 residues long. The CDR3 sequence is CAILLAGGYDEQYF. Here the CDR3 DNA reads TGTGCCATCCTCCTAGCGGGGGGATATGACGAGCAGTACTTC.

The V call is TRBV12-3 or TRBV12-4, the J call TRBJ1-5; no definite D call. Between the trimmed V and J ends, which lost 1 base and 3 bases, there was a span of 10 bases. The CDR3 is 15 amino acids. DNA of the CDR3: TGTGCCAGCAGTTTAGGTCAGACAAACAATCAGCCCCAGCATTTT. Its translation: CASSLGQTNNQPQHF.

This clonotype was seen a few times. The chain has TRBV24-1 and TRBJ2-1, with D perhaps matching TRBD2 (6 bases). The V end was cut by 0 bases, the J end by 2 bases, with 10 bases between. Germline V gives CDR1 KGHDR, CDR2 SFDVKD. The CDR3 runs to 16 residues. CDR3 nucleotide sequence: TGTGCCACCAGTGATTTGCGCGGCGGGGCCTACAATGAGCAGTTCTTC. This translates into CATSDLRGGAYNEQFF.

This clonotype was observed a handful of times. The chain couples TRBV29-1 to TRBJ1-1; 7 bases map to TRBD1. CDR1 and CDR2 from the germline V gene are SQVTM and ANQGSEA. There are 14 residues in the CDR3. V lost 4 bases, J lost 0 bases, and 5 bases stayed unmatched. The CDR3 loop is CSVGGQFMNTEAFF. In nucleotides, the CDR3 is TGCAGCGTTGGGGGACAGTTCATGAACACTGAAGCTTTCTTT.

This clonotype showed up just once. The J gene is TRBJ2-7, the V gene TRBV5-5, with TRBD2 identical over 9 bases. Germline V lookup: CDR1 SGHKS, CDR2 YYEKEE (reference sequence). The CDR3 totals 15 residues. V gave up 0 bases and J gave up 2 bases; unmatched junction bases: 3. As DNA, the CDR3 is TGTGCCAGCAGCTTGGGACTAGCGGCTGCCTACGAGCAGTACTTC. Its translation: CASSLGLAAAYEQYF. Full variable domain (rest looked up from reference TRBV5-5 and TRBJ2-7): DAGVTQSPTHLIKTRGQQVTLRCSPISGHKSVSWYQQVLGQGPQFIFQYYEKEERGRGNFPDRFSARQFPNYSSELNVNALLLGDSALYLCASSLGLAAAYEQYFGPGTRLTVT.

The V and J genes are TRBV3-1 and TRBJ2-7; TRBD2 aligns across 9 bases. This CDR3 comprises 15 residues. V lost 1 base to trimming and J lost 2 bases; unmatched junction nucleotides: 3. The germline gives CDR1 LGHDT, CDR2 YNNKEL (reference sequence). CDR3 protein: CASSQASSGAYEQYF. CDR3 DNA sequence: TGTGCCAGCAGCCAAGCGTCTAGCGGGGCCTACGAGCAGTACTTC.

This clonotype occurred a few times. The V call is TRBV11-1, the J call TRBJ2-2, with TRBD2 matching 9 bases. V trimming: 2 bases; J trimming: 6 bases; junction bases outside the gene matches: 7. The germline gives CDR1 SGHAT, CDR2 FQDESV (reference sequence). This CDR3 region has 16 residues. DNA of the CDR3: TGTGCCAGCAGCTTAATGGCTAGCGGGGATGCCGGGGAGCTGTTTTTT. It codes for CASSLMASGDAGELFF.

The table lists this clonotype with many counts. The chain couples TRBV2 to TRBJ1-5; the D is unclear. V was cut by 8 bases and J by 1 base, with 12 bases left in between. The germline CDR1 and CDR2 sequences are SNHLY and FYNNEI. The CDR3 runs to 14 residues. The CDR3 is CASGQKLSNQPQHF. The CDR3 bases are TGTGCCAGCGGGCAGAAATTAAGCAATCAGCCCCAGCATTTT.

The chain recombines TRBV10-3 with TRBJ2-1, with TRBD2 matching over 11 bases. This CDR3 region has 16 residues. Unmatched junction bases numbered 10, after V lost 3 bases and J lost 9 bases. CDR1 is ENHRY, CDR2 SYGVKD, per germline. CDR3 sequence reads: CAISDPTSGKIVEQFF. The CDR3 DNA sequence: TGTGCCATCAGTGATCCGACTAGCGGGAAGATTGTTGAGCAGTTCTTC.

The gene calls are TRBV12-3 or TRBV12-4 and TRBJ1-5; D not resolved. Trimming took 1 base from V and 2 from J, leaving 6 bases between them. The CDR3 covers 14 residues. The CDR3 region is CASSLGVRNQPQHF. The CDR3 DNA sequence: TGTGCCAGCAGTTTAGGGGTCCGCAATCAGCCCCAGCATTTT.

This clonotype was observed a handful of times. Written as DNA, the CDR3 is TGCAGTGCTAGAGGCTGGACAGGGAAACAAGAGACCCAGTACTTC. It specifies CSARGWTGKQETQYF. The genes are TRBV20-1 and TRBJ2-5, with 8 bases identical to TRBD1. The V and J ends lost 1 base and 2 bases, in that order; junction bases with no gene match: 6. CDR1 is DFQATT, CDR2 SNEGSKA, per germline (reference sequence). The CDR3 runs 15 residues.

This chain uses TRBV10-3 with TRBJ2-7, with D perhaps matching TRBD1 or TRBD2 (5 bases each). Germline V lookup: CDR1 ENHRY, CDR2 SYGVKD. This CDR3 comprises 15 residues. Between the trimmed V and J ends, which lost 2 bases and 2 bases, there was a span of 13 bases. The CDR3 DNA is TGTGCCATCAGTGAGGTCGATGGGGGACCCTACGAGCAGTACTTC. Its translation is CAISEVDGGPYEQYF.

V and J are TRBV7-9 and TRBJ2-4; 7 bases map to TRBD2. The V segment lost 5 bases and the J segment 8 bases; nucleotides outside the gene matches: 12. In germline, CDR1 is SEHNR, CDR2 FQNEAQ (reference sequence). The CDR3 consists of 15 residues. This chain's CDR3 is CASSHGLREGYIQYF. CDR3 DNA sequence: TGTGCCAGCAGCCACGGTCTAAGGGAGGGTTACATTCAGTACTTC.

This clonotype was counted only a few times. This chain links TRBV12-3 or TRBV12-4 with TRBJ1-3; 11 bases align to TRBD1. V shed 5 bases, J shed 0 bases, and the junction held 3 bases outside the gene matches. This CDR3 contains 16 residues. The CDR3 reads CASSPGQGDSGNTIYF. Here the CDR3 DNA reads TGTGCCAGCAGTCCGGGACAGGGGGACTCTGGAAACACCATATATTTT.

CDR3 loop: CASSTRPSNSPLHF. In DNA form, the CDR3 reads TGTGCCAGCAGCACACGCCCGAGTAATTCACCCCTCCACTTT. The chain is built from TRBV7-9 and TRBJ1-6; D is undetermined. CDR1 is SEHNR and CDR2 is FQNEAQ in the germline V gene (reference sequence). V was pared by 5 bases and J by 6 bases, with 11 bases between. The CDR3 contains 14 residues.

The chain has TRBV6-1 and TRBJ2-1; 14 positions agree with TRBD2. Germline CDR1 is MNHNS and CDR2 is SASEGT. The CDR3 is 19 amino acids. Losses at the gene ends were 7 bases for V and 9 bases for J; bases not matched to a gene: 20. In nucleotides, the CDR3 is TGTGCCAGCACCCCCCTACCGGGACTAGCGGGAGTTGGGAATGGTGAGCAGTTCTTC. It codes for CASTPLPGLAGVGNGEQFF.

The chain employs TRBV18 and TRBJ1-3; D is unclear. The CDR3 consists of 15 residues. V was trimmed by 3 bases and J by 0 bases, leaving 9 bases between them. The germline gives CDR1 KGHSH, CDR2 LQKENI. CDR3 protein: CASSPLDSSGNTIYF. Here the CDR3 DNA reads TGTGCCAGCTCACCCCTGGATTCCTCTGGAAACACCATATATTTT. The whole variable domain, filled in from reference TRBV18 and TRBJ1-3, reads NAGVMQNPRHLVRRRGQEARLRCSPMKGHSHVYWYRQLPEEGLKFMVYLQKENIIDESGMPKERFSAEFPKEGPSILRIQQVVRGDSAAYFCASSPLDSSGNTIYFGEGSWLTVV.

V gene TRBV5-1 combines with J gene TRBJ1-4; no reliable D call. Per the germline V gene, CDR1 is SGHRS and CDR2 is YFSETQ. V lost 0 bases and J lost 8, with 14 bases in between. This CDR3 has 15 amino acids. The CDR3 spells CASSLVADAREKLFF. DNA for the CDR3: TGCGCCAGCAGCTTGGTCGCAGATGCTAGGGAAAAACTGTTTTTT.

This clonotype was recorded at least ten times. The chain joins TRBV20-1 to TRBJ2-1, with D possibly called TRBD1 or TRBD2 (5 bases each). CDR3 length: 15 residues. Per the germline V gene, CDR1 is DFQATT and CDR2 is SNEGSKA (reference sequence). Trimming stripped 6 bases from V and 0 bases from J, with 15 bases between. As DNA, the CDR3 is TGCAGTGCCCCCGGGACCGTAATCTCCTACAATGAGCAGTTCTTC. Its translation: CSAPGTVISYNEQFF.